This T cell receptor (beta chain) is from a study of shared clonotypes between healthy human individuals. Generated by immunoSEQ multiplex PCR, the TCRdb table keeps only in-frame clones and is missing some. The table has hundreds of thousands of clones, about 95% seen once. Only CD45RO-negative cells positively selected for CCR7 counted as naive CD8 cells, so terminally differentiated effector memory CD45RA+ cells were excluded. Note on this clone: The antigen remains unidentified.

Whole-study findings and limits: For naive CD4 cells, approximately 4.8% of clonotypes were shared across a few donors. Sequencing depth was a factor that was expected to affect clonotype sharing among donors.

Trimming cost V 0 bases and J 8 bases, with 17 bases left between them. The CDR3 covers 16 residues. From germline, CDR1 is MGHRA and CDR2 YSYEKL. This sequence was found in a woman between 25 and 40 years old in good health. V gene TRBV4-1 combines with J gene TRBJ2-1; D not certain. The specimen sequenced was naive CD8+ T cells sorted from blood. CDR3 protein: CASSQERANSGYEQFF. The DNA for the CDR3 is TGCGCCAGCAGCCAAGAAAGGGCGAATTCAGGCTATGAGCAGTTCTTC.